These 30 T cell receptor beta chains came from one sample sequenced in a study of shared clonotypes between healthy human individuals. Some clones are missing from TCRdb's copy, which holds only in-frame ones; the method was immunoSEQ multiplex PCR. The repertoire holds approximately 340,000 clones, with around four fifths as singletons. Sequences were obtained from memory CD4+ T cells sorted from blood. Sample subset: CD45RA-negative fraction. The receptor source for this set is a young man in good health.

The chain links TRBV7-3 to TRBJ2-1; D gene uncertain. The CDR3 runs 15 residues. V gave up 5 bases and J gave up 0 bases, with 11 bases separating them. From germline, CDR1 is SGHTA and CDR2 FQGTGA. CDR3 coding DNA: TGTGCCAGCAGCCCGAAGACAACCTCCTACAATGAGCAGTTCTTC. This codes for CASSPKTTSYNEQFF. Full variable domain (outside the CDR3, taken from reference TRBV7-3 and TRBJ2-1): GAGVSQTPSNKVTEKGKYVELRCDPISGHTALYWYRQSLGQGPEFLIYFQGTGAADDSGLPNDRFFAVRPEGSVSTLKIQRTERGDSAVYLCASSPKTTSYNEQFFGPGTRLTVL.

The chain employs TRBV6-1 and TRBJ2-2; 9 bases agree with TRBD1. Germline CDR1 and CDR2: MNHNS and SASEGT. The CDR3 covers 14 residues. V dropped 6 bases and J dropped 6; count of bases not matched to a gene: 5. CDR3 residues: CASRDRGHSGELFF. Here the CDR3 DNA reads TGTGCCAGCAGGGACAGGGGTCATTCCGGGGAGCTGTTTTTT.

The rearrangement uses TRBV6-1 and TRBJ1-5; D might be TRBD1 (5 bases). Trimming pared 6 bases from V and 1 base from J, leaving 13 bases between. The CDR3 is 15 residues long. Germline values: CDR1 MNHNS, CDR2 SASEGT. The CDR3, as DNA: TGTGCCAGCAGGATCCGGGACGGCAGCAATCAGCCCCAGCATTTT. It codes for CASRIRDGSNQPQHF.

In this sample, this clone turned up many times. The chain uses TRBV7-2 and TRBJ2-7, with 7 bases identical to TRBD1. Germline V gene data show CDR1 as SGHTA and CDR2 as FQGNSA. The ends lost 5 bases at V and 3 bases at J; junction bases unmatched: 7. This CDR3 region has 14 residues. The CDR3 nucleotides are TGTGCCAGCAGCCAGACAGGGTACAACTACGAGCAGTACTTC. Translating gives CASSQTGYNYEQYF. Combining the CDR3 with reference TRBV7-2 and TRBJ2-7 gives the whole variable domain GAGVSQSPSNKVTEKGKDVELRCDPISGHTALYWYRQSLGQGLEFLIYFQGNSAPDKSGLPSDRFSAERTGGSVSTLTIQRTQQEDSAVYLCASSQTGYNYEQYFGPGTRLTVT.

This clone has just a few counts. The chain recombines TRBV10-1 with TRBJ1-5; TRBD1 might be the D (6 bases). Trimming cost V 6 bases and J 0 bases, with 12 bases left between them. Germline CDR1 and CDR2: WNHNN and SYGVQD (reference sequence). This CDR3 is built from 15 residues. This CDR3 is CASRDSQYSNQPQHF. The CDR3 DNA is TGCGCCAGCAGGGACAGTCAGTATAGCAATCAGCCCCAGCATTTT.

This rearrangement joins TRBV28 to TRBJ2-1; D is possibly TRBD2 (5 bases). CDR3 size: 15 residues. V lost 6 bases, J lost 3 bases, and 15 bases lay in between. Germline CDR1 is MDHEN and CDR2 is SYDVKM. The DNA of the CDR3 is TGTGCCAGCAGCCCCTGGATAGCGCTCTACAATGAGCAGTTCTTC. As protein: CASSPWIALYNEQFF.

The chain recombines TRBV10-2 with TRBJ1-4; D not resolved. This CDR3 region has 13 residues. V lost 6 bases, J lost 5 bases, and 10 bases lay in between. CDR1 is WSHSY and CDR2 is SAAADI in the germline V gene. CDR3 in amino acids: CASRKNLNEKLFF. In DNA, the CDR3 is TGCGCCAGCAGAAAAAATTTAAATGAAAAACTGTTTTTT.

J is TRBJ2-7 and V is TRBV28; 7 nucleotides agree with TRBD2. Germline V lookup: CDR1 MDHEN, CDR2 SYDVKM. With V trimmed by 9 bases and J by 4 bases, 9 bases remained unmatched. This CDR3 is built from 13 residues. The CDR3 DNA follows: TGTGCCAGTCGACGGGGAGGGGTTTACGAGCAGTACTTC. As protein: CASRRGGVYEQYF. Drawing the rest from reference TRBV28 and TRBJ2-7, the complete variable domain is DVKVTQSSRYLVKRTGEKVFLECVQDMDHENMFWYRQDPGLGLRLIYFSYDVKMKEKGDIPEGYSVSREKKERFSLILESASTNQTSMYLCASRRGGVYEQYFGPGTRLTVT.

The rearrangement uses TRBV25-1 and TRBJ1-5, with TRBD1 matching 7 bases. Trimming removed 8 bases from V and 2 bases from J; junction bases left unmatched: 0. CDR1 is MGHDK, CDR2 SYGVNS, per germline. This CDR3 contains 12 residues. CDR3 sequence: CASGTGNQPQHF. The CDR3 DNA reads TGTGCCAGCGGGACAGGCAATCAGCCCCAGCATTTT.

The V and J genes are TRBV19 and TRBJ1-1, with TRBD1 identical over 7 bases. The CDR3 sequence is 13 residues long. V lost 7 bases, J lost 4 bases, and 6 bases stayed unmatched. The germline CDR1 and CDR2 sequences are LNHDA and SQIVND (reference sequence). CDR3 sequence (DNA): TGTGCCAGTAAAGGACAGGAGAGCACTGAAGCTTTCTTT. Encoded protein: CASKGQESTEAFF.

This clone was detected a few times. CDR3: CSVEALQGGAFF. As DNA, the CDR3 is TGCAGCGTTGAAGCCTTACAGGGTGGTGCTTTCTTT. The chain is built from TRBV29-1 and TRBJ1-1, with D perhaps matching TRBD1 (6 bases). V was clipped by 1 base and J by 11 bases, with 14 bases between them. CDR1 is SQVTM, CDR2 ANQGSEA, per germline. The length of the CDR3 is 12 residues. The full variable domain, with the rest looked up from reference TRBV29-1 and TRBJ1-1, is SAVISQKPSRDICQRGTSLTIQCQVDSQVTMMFWYRQQPGQSLTLIATANQGSEATYESGFVIDKFPISRPNLTFSTLTVSNMSPEDSSIYLCSVEALQGGAFFGQGTRLTVV.

The chain links TRBV6-5 to TRBJ1-5; D not resolved. CDR3 length: 16 amino acids. Germline V gene lookup returns CDR1 MNHEY and CDR2 SVGAGI. The V end was cut by 2 bases, the J end by 0 bases, with 11 bases between. This chain's CDR3 is CASSYRADYSNQPQHF. CDR3 DNA: TGTGCCAGCAGTTACAGGGCGGACTATAGCAATCAGCCCCAGCATTTT.

The chain couples TRBV6-5 to TRBJ2-5, with D uncertain. The V gene lost 6 bases and the J gene lost 9 bases, with 11 bases spanning the gap. Per the germline V gene, CDR1 is MNHEY and CDR2 is SVGAGI. The CDR3 consists of 11 residues. The CDR3 reads CASSDLLAQYF. CDR3 sequence (DNA): TGTGCCAGCAGCGATCTTTTGGCCCAGTACTTC.

This chain uses TRBV6-1 with TRBJ1-2; TRBD1 might be the D (5 bases). V lost 7 bases, J lost 11 bases, and 17 bases lay in between. Germline CDR1 reads MNHNS; CDR2 reads SASEGT. The CDR3 contains 12 residues. The CDR3 protein is CASTTQGDRYTF. The CDR3 DNA is TGTGCCAGCACGACCCAGGGAGATCGATACACCTTC.

The sample holds a few counts of this clone. Other DNA sequences from this sample encode an identical CDR3 as well. CDR3 bases: TGTGCCAGCTCTTCTCAGGGGGACAGCAATCAGCCCCAGCATTTT. Amino acids: CASSSQGDSNQPQHF. V gene TRBV18 combines with J gene TRBJ1-5, with TRBD1 matching 7 bases. The trim removed 6 bases at V and 1 base at J, leaving 6 bases unmatched. This CDR3 has 15 residues. Germline lookup yields CDR1 KGHSH and CDR2 LQKENI.

This clone has more than one count but fewer than ten. The gene calls are TRBV5-1 and TRBJ2-7; D is undetermined. This CDR3 spans 14 amino acids. Trimming stripped 4 bases from V and 1 base from J, with 12 bases between. Germline-derived CDR1 and CDR2 are SGHRS and YFSETQ. In nucleotides, the CDR3 is TGCGCCAGCAGCCAGGCCTGGGGTTCCTACGAGCAGTACTTC. Its translation is CASSQAWGSYEQYF.

This rearrangement joins TRBV19 to TRBJ2-5; TRBD2 matches at 11 bases. V shed 7 bases and J 2 bases; nucleotides not matched to a gene: 3. Germline V gene sequence: CDR1 LNHDA, CDR2 SQIVND (reference sequence). The CDR3 contains 14 residues. The CDR3 sequence: CASTLAGGQETQYF. CDR3 sequence (DNA): TGTGCCAGTACTCTAGCGGGAGGACAAGAGACCCAGTACTTC.

The chain links TRBV4-1 to TRBJ2-7; possibly TRBD1 for D (5 bases). Germline loops: CDR1 MGHRA, CDR2 YSYEKL. The CDR3 contains 18 residues. V was trimmed by 2 bases and J by 1 base, leaving 21 bases between them. CDR3 amino acids: CASSQLEMTPGQSYEQYF. The CDR3 DNA is TGCGCCAGCAGCCAACTGGAAATGACCCCAGGGCAGTCCTACGAGCAGTACTTC.

The chain recombines TRBV18 with TRBJ1-1; D gene ambiguous. Germline CDR1 is KGHSH and CDR2 is LQKENI. This CDR3 has 12 residues. Trimming left V 6 bases short and J 0 bases short, with 5 bases between. The DNA for the CDR3 is TGTGCCAGCTCCAACATGAACACTGAAGCTTTCTTT. Translating gives CASSNMNTEAFF.

This chain connects TRBV29-1 to TRBJ2-1; the match to TRBD2 covers 10 bases. J was trimmed by 5 bases and V by 4 bases; bases with no gene match: 2. Germline V gene sequence: CDR1 SQVTM, CDR2 ANQGSEA. The CDR3 loop spans 13 amino acids. The CDR3 bases are TGCAGCGTTGGGACTAGCGGCCACAATGAGCAGTTCTTC. This gives the protein CSVGTSGHNEQFF.

This chain connects TRBV6-1 to TRBJ2-7; D perhaps matches TRBD2 (6 bases). Germline V gene lookup returns CDR1 MNHNS and CDR2 SASEGT. Trimming shortened V by 8 bases and J by 4 bases, and 12 bases separated the two germline ends. The CDR3 is made up of 12 amino acids. The CDR3 reads CASSLAVYEQYF. CDR3 DNA sequence: TGTGCCAGCTCCTTAGCGGTATACGAGCAGTACTTC.

On this clone: A much larger clone differs from this one at a single base, so this may be a read error. The gene calls are TRBV5-1 and TRBJ2-7, with D perhaps matching TRBD1 (6 bases). There are 14 residues in the CDR3. Germline CDR1 is SGHRS and CDR2 is YFSETQ. The germline V and J ends were trimmed by 4 bases and 0 bases, with 11 bases remaining between them. CDR3: CASSKNRDSYEQYF. The CDR3 DNA reads as TGCGCCAGCAGCAAGAACAGGGACTCCTACGAGCAGTACTTC.

Only one count was recorded for this clone. The chain uses TRBV7-9 and TRBJ1-1; 9 bases line up with TRBD1. Germline-derived CDR1 and CDR2 are SEHNR and FQNEAQ (reference sequence). V lost 4 bases and J lost 1; bases outside the gene matches: 4. The CDR3 contains 15 residues. This chain's CDR3 is CASSSTGGWNTEAFF. CDR3 sequence (DNA): TGTGCCAGCAGCTCGACAGGGGGTTGGAACACTGAAGCTTTCTTT.

The CDR3 DNA reads as TGTGCCAGCAGCTTAGTAAAACGGGAGGGTGCTAATGAAAAACTGTTTTTT. This codes for CASSLVKREGANEKLFF. The chain combines TRBV7-8 with TRBJ1-4; the D is unclear. Trimming removed 1 base from V and 3 bases from J, with 15 bases in between. Germline loops: CDR1 SGHVS, CDR2 FQNEAQ. CDR3 length: 17 residues.

The chain couples TRBV6-5 to TRBJ1-5; D is undetermined. V was clipped by 9 bases and J by 15 bases, with 21 bases between them. CDR1 and CDR2 from the germline V gene are MNHEY and SVGAGI. The CDR3 consists of 12 residues. CDR3 protein: CASTFSRIRLHF. In nucleotides, the CDR3 is TGTGCCAGTACTTTTTCCCGGATACGTCTGCATTTT.

This clone appeared a few times. The chain recombines TRBV27 with TRBJ2-1, with D maybe TRBD1 (7 bases). The germline V gene encodes CDR1 MNHEY and CDR2 SMNVEV (reference sequence). This CDR3 comprises 15 residues. Trimming shortened V by 6 bases and J by 5 bases, and 17 bases separated the two germline ends. The CDR3 region has the DNA TGTGCCAGCAGCCCCCGGAGGGGGCTAAACAATGAGCAGTTCTTC. It yields the protein CASSPRRGLNNEQFF.

The chain is built from TRBV18 and TRBJ2-5, with TRBD1 matching over 11 bases. Germline-derived CDR1 and CDR2 are KGHSH and LQKENI. After removal of 5 bases from V and 0 bases from J, the junction contained 2 bases not matched to a gene. The CDR3 length is 15 residues. The CDR3 DNA sequence: TGTGCCAGCTCATCGGGACAGGGGGACCAAGAGACCCAGTACTTC. It yields the protein CASSSGQGDQETQYF.

The gene calls are TRBV15 and TRBJ1-5; D perhaps matches TRBD1 (6 bases). The V end was cut by 3 bases, the J end by 6 bases, with 15 bases between. The length of the CDR3 is 15 residues. From germline, CDR1 is LNHNV and CDR2 YYDKDF (reference sequence). CDR3 nucleotides: TGTGCCACCAGCAGGCCTGGGGGGGCTGGTCAGCCCCAGCATTTT. This translates into CATSRPGGAGQPQHF. The full variable domain, in which reference TRBV15 and TRBJ1-5 provide the parts outside the CDR3, is DAMVIQNPRYQVTQFGKPVTLSCSQTLNHNVMYWYQQKSSQAPKLLFHYYDKDFNNEADTPDNFQSRRPNTSFCFLDIRSPGLGDTAMYLCATSRPGGAGQPQHFGDGTRLSIL.

This clone was recorded at least ten times. The sample contains more than one DNA sequence encoding this CDR3. The chain is built from TRBV7-9 and TRBJ1-4; TRBD1 is a possible D gene (6 bases). Trimming removed 5 bases at V and 8 bases at J, with 9 bases between. Germline V gene lookup returns CDR1 SEHNR and CDR2 FQNEAQ (reference sequence). The length of the CDR3 is 12 residues. Here the CDR3 reads CASSPQGEKLFF. The CDR3 DNA follows: TGTGCCAGCAGCCCTCAGGGGGAAAAACTGTTTTTT.

The count of this clone is one. V and J are TRBV18 and TRBJ1-5, with D perhaps matching TRBD1 (5 bases). The V and J ends lost 8 bases and 4 bases respectively, with 12 bases between them. The CDR3 runs to 13 residues. Germline V gives CDR1 KGHSH, CDR2 LQKENI. The CDR3, as DNA: TGTGCCAGCGCCCGGGGGGAGAATCAGCCCCAGCATTTT. The encoded protein is CASARGENQPQHF.